The rows below give T cell receptor beta chains drawn from one sample of a study of early T cells in non-severe SARS-CoV-2 infection. TCRdb re-called the 5' RACE reads with MiXCR, one entry per CDR3 protein. Among some 59,000 distinct CDR3 sequences, roughly 9% were seen once, and the ten largest hold approximately 4%. This material consisted of whole blood, taken at baseline. These receptors were taken from an adult who was a healthcare worker with PCR-confirmed SARS-CoV-2 infection or an uninfected control (not recorded which). Both conserved end residues are part of each CDR3. Each record gives: D gene, CDR3 length, clone size, V gene, J gene, CDR3 protein, CDR3 DNA. The D gene is left open where the match is weak. Expanded clones get a size class; other rows say once, few or many, or leave the size out.

>TRBD2|17|few|TRBV6-1|TRBJ2-2
CASTPGVAGFYTGELFF
TGTGCCAGCACCCCCGGAGTAGCGGGGTTTTACACCGGGGAGCTGTTTTTT
>NA|13|NA|TRBV11-2|TRBJ2-7
CASSPSGYYEQYF
TGTGCCAGCAGCCCGTCGGGCTACTACGAGCAGTACTTC
>NA|15|few|TRBV4-2|TRBJ1-5
CASSSQGISNQPQHF
TGTGCCAGCAGCAGTCAGGGGATTAGCAATCAGCCCCAGCATTTT
>NA|13|NA|TRBV6-1|TRBJ1-2
CASVGQGSYGYTF
TGTGCCAGCGTCGGGCAGGGGAGCTATGGCTACACCTTC
>NA|13|few|TRBV20-1|TRBJ2-4
CSAILSVGKSTHF
TGCAGTGCCATACTGTCCGTGGGGAAGAGCACGCACTTC
>NA|11|few|TRBV4-2|TRBJ2-5
CASSQGGTQYF
TGTGCCAGCAGCCAAGGGGGCACCCAGTACTTC
>TRBD2|13|few|TRBV20-1|TRBJ2-1
CSADRLAGNEQFF
TGCAGTGCTGACCGACTAGCGGGGAATGAGCAGTTCTTC
>TRBD2|13|many|TRBV6-2/TRBV6-3|TRBJ2-1
CASRRLANNEQFF
TGTGCCAGCAGGAGACTAGCAAACAATGAGCAGTTCTTC
>TRBD1|15|many|TRBV27|TRBJ2-1
CASSLPGTAYNEQFF
TGTGCCAGCAGTCTCCCTGGGACAGCTTACAATGAGCAGTTCTTC
>NA|14|NA|TRBV7-6|TRBJ2-1
CASSSAQGYNEQFF
TGTGCCAGCAGCTCCGCCCAGGGATACAATGAGCAGTTCTTC
>NA|15|few|TRBV20-1|TRBJ2-3
CSARFDLGGPDTQYF
TGCAGTGCTAGATTCGATCTCGGGGGCCCAGATACGCAGTATTTT
>NA|15|many|TRBV30|TRBJ2-3
CAWSVTGTTTDTQYF
TGTGCCTGGAGTGTAACGGGGACAACCACAGATACGCAGTATTTT
>NA|15|many|TRBV19|TRBJ1-5
CASSIGPSGDQPQHF
TGTGCCAGTAGTATAGGTCCCAGTGGGGATCAGCCCCAGCATTTT
>NA|11|NA|TRBV12-3/TRBV12-4|TRBJ1-3
CASSVGPSHYF
TGTGCCAGCAGTGTGGGGCCTTCCCACTATTTT
>NA|16|many|TRBV7-6|TRBJ2-1
CASSLAGGPGAVEQFF
TGTGCCAGCAGCTTAGCAGGTGGACCCGGCGCGGTTGAGCAGTTCTTC
>NA|15|few|TRBV19|TRBJ1-3
CASSPPGGAGNTIYF
TGTGCCAGTAGTCCCCCCGGGGGGGCTGGAAACACCATATATTTT
>NA|15|NA|TRBV12-5|TRBJ2-3
CASGPPGASTDTQYF
TGTGCTAGTGGTCCCCCGGGGGCCAGCACAGATACGCAGTATTTT
>TRBD2|15|NA|TRBV12-3/TRBV12-4|TRBJ2-2
CASRASGRATGELFF
TGTGCCAGCAGGGCTAGCGGGAGGGCGACCGGGGAGCTGTTTTTT
>NA|12|many|TRBV30|TRBJ2-6
CAWSKGANVLTF
TGTGCCTGGAGTAAAGGGGCCAACGTCCTGACTTTC
>TRBD1|15|few|TRBV15|TRBJ2-7
CATSTSGQETYEQYF
TGTGCCACCAGCACCTCGGGACAGGAGACCTACGAGCAGTACTTC
>TRBD1|15|few|TRBV12-3/TRBV12-4|TRBJ2-1
CASSRTGQGLSEQFF
TGTGCCAGCAGTCGAACGGGACAGGGGTTATCTGAGCAGTTCTTC
>NA|15|few|TRBV11-3|TRBJ2-2
CASSRFSGNTGELFF
TGTGCCAGCAGCCGATTTAGCGGGAACACCGGGGAGCTGTTTTTT
>NA|13|many|TRBV6-2/TRBV6-3|TRBJ2-1
CASSEGRGWEQFF
TGTGCCAGCAGCGAAGGACGGGGGTGGGAGCAGTTCTTC
>NA|16|few|TRBV12-3/TRBV12-4|TRBJ2-2
CASIPGGEVVPGELFF
TGTGCCAGCATCCCTGGAGGGGAGGTAGTTCCCGGGGAGCTGTTTTTT
>TRBD1|13|NA|TRBV29-1|TRBJ1-4
CSAQKTGDEKLFF
TGCAGCGCTCAGAAGACAGGGGACGAAAAACTGTTTTTT
>TRBD2|15|few|TRBV28|TRBJ2-7
CASTPSTGGLGEQYF
TGTGCCAGCACCCCTTCCACGGGAGGTTTGGGGGAGCAGTACTTC
>TRBD1|13|few|TRBV5-6|TRBJ1-2
CASSLQGAGGYTF
TGTGCCAGCAGCCTTCAGGGGGCTGGAGGCTACACCTTC
>TRBD1|18|many|TRBV12-3/TRBV12-4|TRBJ1-1
CASSLLGRNDRGLTEAFF
TGTGCCAGCAGTCTCCTTGGCCGAAATGACAGGGGTCTGACTGAAGCTTTCTTT
>NA|13|few|TRBV29-1|TRBJ1-1
CSSTGGRDTEAFF
TGCAGCTCGACCGGGGGGCGCGACACTGAAGCTTTCTTT
>TRBD1|15|few|TRBV24-1|TRBJ2-2
CAAETGQGITGELFF
TGTGCCGCCGAAACCGGACAGGGGATCACCGGGGAGCTGTTTTTT
>NA|13|many|TRBV11-2|TRBJ2-5
CASSSDPSVPQYF
TGTGCCAGCAGCTCGGACCCCTCCGTCCCCCAGTACTTC
>NA|11|NA|TRBV11-2|TRBJ2-7
CASSPRLEQYF
TGTGCCAGCAGCCCCCGATTGGAGCAGTACTTC
>NA|13|NA|TRBV5-1|TRBJ2-5
CASNGGAGETQYF
TGCGCCAGCAACGGGGGTGCCGGGGAGACCCAGTACTTC
>NA|14|NA|TRBV3-1|TRBJ2-7
CASSQKQVPYEQYF
TGTGCCAGCAGCCAAAAGCAGGTACCCTACGAGCAGTACTTC
>NA|13|few|TRBV20-1|TRBJ1-2
CSAREGGRPGYTF
TGCAGTGCTAGAGAGGGGGGGCGGCCCGGCTACACCTTC
>NA|14|few|TRBV7-9|TRBJ2-1
CASSSPKIWDEQFF
TGTGCCAGCAGCTCCCCGAAAATTTGGGATGAGCAGTTCTTC
>NA|13|few|TRBV7-6|TRBJ2-2
CASSLWVTGELFF
TGTGCCAGCAGCTTATGGGTCACCGGGGAGCTGTTTTTT
>NA|13|many|TRBV5-6|TRBJ2-7
CASSLSEDYEQYF
TGTGCCAGCAGCTTGTCAGAGGACTACGAGCAGTACTTC
>TRBD1|13|many|TRBV12-3/TRBV12-4|TRBJ2-7
CASSLTGGYEQYF
TGTGCCAGCAGCTTGACAGGGGGCTACGAGCAGTACTTC
>NA|14|NA|TRBV21-1|TRBJ2-1
CANFIRTAGIGQFF
TGTGCCAACTTCATTCGGACAGCTGGTATAGGGCAGTTCTTC
>NA|17|NA|TRBV18|TRBJ1-1
CASSPRGGRSMNTEAFF
TGTGCCAGCTCACCAAGGGGGGGACGGAGTATGAACACTGAAGCTTTCTTT
>TRBD1|14|once|TRBV28|TRBJ1-4
CASSLRTGYEKPFF
TGTGCCAGCAGTTTGAGGACAGGGTATGAAAAACCGTTTTTT
>TRBD1|14|NA|TRBV4-2|TRBJ2-7
CASSLGQGIYEQYF
TGTGCCAGCAGCTTAGGACAGGGGATTTACGAGCAGTACTTC
>TRBD2|16|medium-sized|TRBV24-1|TRBJ2-3
CATSEREAGVRDTQYF
TGTGCCACCAGCGAGAGAGAAGCGGGAGTGCGCGATACGCAGTATTTT
>NA|13|few|TRBV20-1|TRBJ2-1
CSASGGAYNEQFF
TGCAGTGCTAGCGGAGGTGCCTACAATGAGCAGTTCTTC
>NA|15|many|TRBV29-1|TRBJ1-2
CSVEKPRTGNYGYTF
TGCAGCGTTGAAAAACCCCGAACGGGCAACTATGGCTACACCTTC
>TRBD1|14|NA|TRBV7-3|TRBJ2-2
CASSLSQGDGELFF
TGTGCCAGCAGCTTAAGCCAGGGGGACGGGGAGCTGTTTTTT
>NA|14|many|TRBV28|TRBJ2-4
CASSLFSPGSIQYF
TGTGCCAGCAGTCTCTTCTCCCCAGGTTCCATTCAGTACTTC
>NA|14|NA|TRBV5-1|TRBJ2-1
CVSSPGPSGRGQFF
TGCGTCAGCAGCCCGGGACCTTCGGGGCGGGGGCAGTTCTTC
>NA|17|NA|TRBV21-1|TRBJ2-1
CASSKVPTRKGAQEQFF
TGTGCCAGCAGCAAAGTCCCTACAAGGAAGGGGGCGCAGGAGCAGTTCTTC
>TRBD1|15|NA|TRBV12-3/TRBV12-4|TRBJ2-2
CASSHGTGSTGELFF
TGTGCCAGCAGTCACGGGACAGGGAGCACCGGGGAGCTGTTTTTT
>NA|14|few|TRBV29-1|TRBJ2-5
CSVEGTDRQETQYF
TGCAGCGTTGAGGGGACCGACAGACAAGAGACCCAGTACTTC
>TRBD2|16|few|TRBV11-3|TRBJ2-3
CASSPLGGSETDTQYF
TGTGCCAGCAGCCCCCTAGGCGGGAGTGAGACAGATACGCAGTATTTT